This T cell receptor (beta chain) originates from a study of PD-L1 blockade in urothelial cancer. At the level of the study: Patients with male sex and bladder-origin urothelial cancer accounted for about nine tenths of the roughly 29 enrolled. There were a median of approximately 130,000 T cells in blood samples.

Sequenced by immunoSEQ multiplex PCR; TCRdb stores in-frame clones only, minus some. The table includes some 84,000 clones, roughly 87% detected once. This CDR3 comprises 14 residues. Between the trimmed V and J ends, which lost 5 bases and 1 base, there was a span of 10 bases. Looked up from germline, CDR1 is SGHRS and CDR2 is YFSETQ. Study-wide results and caveats: Below-median pretreatment blood TCR clonality was associated with improved progression-free and overall survival.

Each patient contributed between 1 and 8 total time points of blood mononuclear cells, pretreatment and during treatment. Points on this clone: Its antigen is not identified.

This TCR was sampled from a woman in her seventies with urothelial cancer. J is TRBJ2-1 and V is TRBV5-1; a weak D match, TRBD1 (7 bases). The specimen comprised PBMCs, sampled around atezolizumab (anti-PD-L1) treatment. CDR3 amino acids: CASSAGQSYNEQFF. The CDR3 DNA follows: TGCGCCAGCAGTGCGGGACAGTCCTACAATGAGCAGTTCTTC.